The next 10 T cell receptor beta chains were all read from a single sample in a study of PD-1 blockade in classical Hodgkin lymphoma. The sample's time point: cycle 4 day 1 (C4D1), after about 6 weeks of nivolumab. No patient escaped relapse after autologous stem cell transplantation, and brentuximab vedotin exposure varied. Thawed PBMCs underwent magnetic negative selection to yield purified CD4+ T cells. The protocol was immunoSEQ multiplex PCR, while the TCRdb copy is restricted to in-frame clones and leaves out a portion. The sample has tens of thousands of clones; over 80% are singletons. The sample consisted of CD4+ T cells from blood, taken before the fourth cycle of nivolumab. These receptors all come from a human donor with classical Hodgkin lymphoma.

Points on this clone: The germline gene is not matched at one end of the junction; a read error may be the cause. J is TRBJ1-2 and V is TRBV6-6; D is perhaps TRBD1 (6 bases). The CDR3 extends over 13 amino acids. CDR1 MNHNY and CDR2 SVGAGI come from the germline V gene (reference sequence). Written as DNA, the CDR3 is TGTGCCGGAAGTACGGGGGCGCGGCATGGTTACACCTTC. Its translation: CAGSTGARHGYTF.

The chain couples TRBV5-1 to TRBJ2-1; 12 bases agree with TRBD2. CDR1 is SGHRS and CDR2 is YFSETQ in the germline V gene. CDR3 length equals 17 residues. V lost 4 bases and J lost 2; bases outside the gene matches: 7. CDR3 sequence (DNA): TGCGCCAGCAGCCAACTAGCGGGGGGTCATACCTACAATGAGCAGTTCTTC. This gives the protein CASSQLAGGHTYNEQFF. The complete variable domain, with remaining parts taken from reference TRBV5-1 and TRBJ2-1, reads KAGVTQTPRYLIKTRGQQVTLSCSPISGHRSVSWYQQTPGQGLQFLFEYFSETQRNKGNFPGRFSGRQFSNSRSEMNVSTLELGDSALYLCASSQLAGGHTYNEQFFGPGTRLTVL.

The chain combines TRBV15 with TRBJ1-2; 10 bases agree with TRBD1. This CDR3 region has 15 residues. The germline CDR1 and CDR2 sequences are LNHNV and YYDKDF (reference sequence). V lost 6 bases, J lost 2 bases, and 6 bases stayed unmatched. The CDR3 is CATSPGQGINYGYTF. The CDR3 DNA reads as TGTGCCACCAGTCCGGGACAGGGGATAAACTATGGCTACACCTTC.

This clone was detected once. J is TRBJ2-1 and V is TRBV27; 15 bases line up with TRBD2. V trimming: 1 base; J trimming: 3 bases; junction bases outside the gene matches: 4. This CDR3 is built from 18 residues. Germline V gives CDR1 MNHEY, CDR2 SMNVEV (reference sequence). CDR3 sequence reads: CASSLWGLAGGRYNEQFF. In DNA form, the CDR3 reads TGTGCCAGCAGTTTATGGGGACTAGCGGGGGGTCGCTACAATGAGCAGTTCTTC.

The sample holds one count of this clone. CDR3 in DNA: TGCGCCAGCAATCTGGGACAGTCTAATTCACCCCTCCACTTT. Protein product: CASNLGQSNSPLHF. The V and J genes are TRBV5-1 and TRBJ1-6, with 7 nucleotides matching TRBD1. CDR3 length: 14 amino acids. Germline CDR1 reads SGHRS; CDR2 reads YFSETQ. V shed 6 bases, J shed 6 bases, and the junction held 6 bases outside the gene matches.

The chain uses TRBV7-3 and TRBJ2-1, with D perhaps given as TRBD1 or TRBD2 (5 bases each). The V end was cut by 4 bases, the J end by 0 bases, with 10 bases between. Germline V CDR1 and CDR2: SGHTA, FQGTGA. The CDR3 length is 15 residues. CDR3 sequence (DNA): TGTGCCAGCAGCTGGGACGGCCGCTCCTACAATGAGCAGTTCTTC. Its protein product is CASSWDGRSYNEQFF.

The chain couples TRBV4-2 to TRBJ1-3, with 7 bases identical to TRBD1. The length of the CDR3 is 20 residues. Losses at the gene ends were 0 bases for V and 0 bases for J; bases not matched to a gene: 14. Germline lookup yields CDR1 LGHNA and CDR2 YNFKEQ. CDR3 amino acids: CASSQESWQGVPLSGNTIYF. CDR3 sequence (DNA): TGTGCCAGCAGCCAAGAATCCTGGCAGGGGGTCCCTCTCTCTGGAAACACCATATATTTT.

The CDR3 bases are TGCGCCAGCAGCTCCGGACAGGGGAAAAACATTCAGTACTTC. The encoded protein is CASSSGQGKNIQYF. The chain is built from TRBV5-1 and TRBJ2-4; 9 positions agree with TRBD1. Germline-derived CDR1 and CDR2 are SGHRS and YFSETQ. The V segment lost 3 bases and the J segment 4 bases; nucleotides outside the gene matches: 2. This CDR3 comprises 14 residues.

As concerns this clone: Germline is not matched at one junction end, which may reflect a read error. The chain couples TRBV7-9 to TRBJ2-5; D possibly corresponds to TRBD2 (5 bases). CDR3 length: 14 residues. Germline values: CDR1 SEHNR, CDR2 FQNEAQ (reference sequence). As DNA, the CDR3 is TGTGCCAGCAGTTTAGGGTTACGGGGAGAGACCCAGTACTTC. This gives the protein CASSLGLRGETQYF. Full variable domain (outside the CDR3, taken from reference TRBV7-9 and TRBJ2-5): DTGVSQNPRHKITKRGQNVTFRCDPISEHNRLYWYRQTLGQGPEFLTYFQNEAQLEKSRLLSDRFSAERPKGSFSTLEIQRTEQGDSAMYLCASSLGLRGETQYFGPGTRLLVL.

The CDR3 sequence is CASSVQGGLTDTQYF. The DNA of the CDR3 is TGTGCCAGCAGTGTGCAGGGGGGCCTCACAGATACGCAGTATTTT. This rearrangement joins TRBV2 to TRBJ2-3, with D perhaps TRBD1 (7 bases). CDR1 SNHLY and CDR2 FYNNEI come from the germline V gene. The CDR3 consists of 15 residues. Between the trimmed V and J ends, which lost 4 bases and 2 bases, there was a span of 13 bases.